Given below is one T cell receptor beta chain in context. The target antigen is unknown. Viral peptide pool expansion of antigen-specific CD4+ T cells preceded sequencing in the ViraFEST assay. Investigators separated out CD4+ T cells once more than nine days of culture had passed. This person's SARS-CoV-2 infection, confirmed by PCR, occurred between March and December 2020. Peptides at about 10 ug/ml and IL-2 at about 9.3 IU/ml were added to 1.5 million to 2 million PBMC per well. IL-2 medium was substituted for half the medium on days 3 and 7. CDR1 is ENHRY, CDR2 SYGVKD, per germline. The V end lost 4 bases, the J end lost 1 base, and 11 bases lay between the germline ends. This CDR3 spans 14 amino acids. This record belongs to a study of vaccination effects on CD4 cells after COVID-19. Across the whole study: Participants were vaccinated with two doses of either the BNT162b2 or mRNA-1273 vaccine.

Measured with immunoSEQ multiplex PCR; TCRdb has only the in-frame clones, and not every one. The sample includes approximately 33,000 clones, around 72% of them seen just once. The input for sequencing was CD4+ T cells from PBMCs cultured with HCoV-NL63 spike peptides, taken before COVID-19 vaccination. The chain recombines TRBV10-3 with TRBJ2-7; D uncertain. This receptor was identified in a human donor who had a prior SARS-CoV-2 infection. The CDR3: CAISGNSNSYEQYF. CDR3 coding DNA: TGTGCCATCAGTGGGAACAGCAATTCCTACGAGCAGTACTTC.